The T cell receptor (beta chain) under discussion was sequenced for a study of long-term antiretroviral therapy in people with HIV. Study-level information: Specimens dating back about a decade before the 2015 immediate-ART recommendation are the oldest included. The study, taken as a whole, reports: Every time point showed a repertoire led by clones expanded before ART.

Post-ART PBMC samples numbered at least two per donor, and pre-ART ones at least one. Treatment of all HIV participants took place in the United States. Per germline, CDR1 MNHEY and CDR2 SMNVEV (reference sequence). V shed 4 bases and J 0 bases; nucleotides not matched to a gene: 14. The CDR3 covers 19 residues. Survey-level immunoSEQ v3.0 assays were run. Assay used: immunoSEQ multiplex PCR; TCRdb lists only in-frame clones, some missing. The sample yields 15,000 to 20,000 clones, approximately 84% seen once. A word on this clone: As yet, its antigen is unknown.

The receptor's source is a man aged 18 to 30 with HIV. This chain links TRBV27 with TRBJ2-3; 9 bases map to TRBD2. The material sequenced was unsorted PBMCs, taken 0.9 years after starting antiretroviral therapy. The DNA for the CDR3 is TGTGCCAGCAGTTGGTTTTTCGGCGGGGGGGATTCTAGCACAGATACGCAGTATTTT. This sequence encodes CASSWFFGGGDSSTDTQYF.